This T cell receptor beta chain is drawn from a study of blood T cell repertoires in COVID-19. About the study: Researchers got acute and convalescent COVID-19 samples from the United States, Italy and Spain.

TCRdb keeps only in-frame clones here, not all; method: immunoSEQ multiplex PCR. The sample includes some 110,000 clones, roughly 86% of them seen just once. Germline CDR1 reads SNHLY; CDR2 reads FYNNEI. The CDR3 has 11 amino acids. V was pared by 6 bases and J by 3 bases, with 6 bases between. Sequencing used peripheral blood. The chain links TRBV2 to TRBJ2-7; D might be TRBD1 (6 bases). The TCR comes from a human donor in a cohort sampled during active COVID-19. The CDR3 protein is CASRDSYEQYF. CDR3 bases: TGTGCCAGCAGGGACAGCTACGAGCAGTACTTC. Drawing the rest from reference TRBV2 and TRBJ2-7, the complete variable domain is EPEVTQTPSHQVTQMGQEVILRCVPISNHLYFYWYRQILGQKVEFLVSFYNNEISEKSEIFDDQFSVERPDGSNFTLKIRSTKLEDSAMYFCASRDSYEQYFGPGTRLTVT.